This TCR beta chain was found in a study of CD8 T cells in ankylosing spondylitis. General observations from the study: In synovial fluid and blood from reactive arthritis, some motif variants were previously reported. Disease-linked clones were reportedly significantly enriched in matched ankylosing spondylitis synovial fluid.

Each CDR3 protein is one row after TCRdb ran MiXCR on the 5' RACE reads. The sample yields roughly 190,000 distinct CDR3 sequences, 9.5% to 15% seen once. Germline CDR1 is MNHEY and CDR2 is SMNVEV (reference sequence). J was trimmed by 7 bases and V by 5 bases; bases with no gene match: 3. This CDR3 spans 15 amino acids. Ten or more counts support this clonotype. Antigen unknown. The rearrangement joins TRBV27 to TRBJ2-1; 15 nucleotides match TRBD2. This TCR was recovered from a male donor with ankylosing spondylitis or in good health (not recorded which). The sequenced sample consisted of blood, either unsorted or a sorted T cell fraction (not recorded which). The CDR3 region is CASSQGTSGRNEQFF. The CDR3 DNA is TGTGCCAGCAGTCAAGGGACTAGCGGGAGGAATGAGCAGTTCTTC.